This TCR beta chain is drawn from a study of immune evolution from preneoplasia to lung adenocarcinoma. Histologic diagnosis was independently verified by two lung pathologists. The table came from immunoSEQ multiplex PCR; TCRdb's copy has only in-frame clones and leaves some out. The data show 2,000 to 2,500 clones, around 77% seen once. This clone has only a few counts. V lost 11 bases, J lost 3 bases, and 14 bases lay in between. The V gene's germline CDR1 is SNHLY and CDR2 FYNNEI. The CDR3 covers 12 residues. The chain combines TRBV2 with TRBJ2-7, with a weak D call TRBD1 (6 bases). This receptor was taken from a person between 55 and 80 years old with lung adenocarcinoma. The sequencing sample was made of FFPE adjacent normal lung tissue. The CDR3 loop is CAGNREGYEQYF. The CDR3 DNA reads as TGTGCCGGGAACAGGGAAGGCTACGAGCAGTACTTC.